These 5 T cell receptor beta chains were sequenced from one sample in a study of regulatory T cells in long-lasting Graves disease. According to the study, TCR beta libraries were built with iRepertoire HTBI primers and CDR3-region Arm-PCR. In TCRdb, the multiplex PCR reads were re-called with MiXCR into one record per CDR3 protein. The sample holds around 250,000 distinct CDR3 sequences, more than 15% seen once. Time point here: newly diagnosed GD, antithyroid drugs for less than 3 months. After RNA was extracted from PBMCs, the TCR library was made from it. These same records also appear under a second study, on T cells in Graves' hyperthyroidism and ophthalmopathy.

The specimen comprised peripheral blood mononuclear cells (PBMCs), sampled at new diagnosis, from a patient treated with antithyroid drugs. All receptors come from a woman in her 30s with Graves disease.

This clonotype was seen many times. The CDR3 sequence is CASSQDQGRPQHF. The CDR3, as DNA: TGCGCCAGCAGCCAAGATCAGGGACGGCCCCAGCATTTT. The rearrangement uses TRBV4-1 and TRBJ1-5; weak D call: TRBD1 (5 bases). The germline gives CDR1 MGHRA, CDR2 YSYEKL. This CDR3 has 13 residues. Trimming shortened V by 0 bases and J by 9 bases, and 9 bases separated the two germline ends.

This clonotype has a count of ten or more. The chain links TRBV7-2 to TRBJ2-7; tentative D call: TRBD1 (6 bases). Trimming pared 5 bases from V and 9 bases from J, leaving 17 bases between. The CDR3 runs 13 residues. Germline CDR1 and CDR2: SGHTA and FQGNSA. CDR3: CASSAEQGLRQYF. The DNA of the CDR3 is TGTGCCAGCAGCGCGGAACAGGGTCTGAGGCAGTACTTC.

The sample holds many counts of this clonotype. A read error is likely, as this CDR3 ends without the conserved phenylalanine or tryptophan. The rearrangement uses TRBV5-1 and TRBJ1-1; the D is unclear. CDR3 length equals 14 residues. With 2 bases removed from V and 1 base from J, the gap between germline ends came to 9 bases. CDR1 is SGHRS, CDR2 YFSETQ, per germline. DNA for the CDR3: TGCGCCAGCAGCTTAGGCAGGTCGAACACTGAAGCTTTCCTT. Protein: CASSLGRSNTEAFL.

The chain joins TRBV6-1 to TRBJ1-2; no clear D. The CDR3 covers 14 residues. The V gene lost 6 bases and the J gene lost 8 bases, with 19 bases spanning the gap. Germline-derived CDR1 and CDR2 are MNHNS and SASEGT. CDR3 DNA: TGTGCCAGCAGCCGAGACGGACCCGGGTCCGGCTACACCTTC. Translation: CASSRDGPGSGYTF.

This clonotype appeared a few times. The chain combines TRBV12-3 or TRBV12-4 with TRBJ2-1; 10 nucleotides align to TRBD1. The CDR3 loop spans 13 amino acids. Trimming cost V 10 bases and J 4 bases; bases outside gene matches: 4. Here the CDR3 reads CATRTGGYNEQFF. The CDR3 DNA reads as TGTGCCACGCGGACAGGGGGTTACAATGAGCAGTTCTTC.